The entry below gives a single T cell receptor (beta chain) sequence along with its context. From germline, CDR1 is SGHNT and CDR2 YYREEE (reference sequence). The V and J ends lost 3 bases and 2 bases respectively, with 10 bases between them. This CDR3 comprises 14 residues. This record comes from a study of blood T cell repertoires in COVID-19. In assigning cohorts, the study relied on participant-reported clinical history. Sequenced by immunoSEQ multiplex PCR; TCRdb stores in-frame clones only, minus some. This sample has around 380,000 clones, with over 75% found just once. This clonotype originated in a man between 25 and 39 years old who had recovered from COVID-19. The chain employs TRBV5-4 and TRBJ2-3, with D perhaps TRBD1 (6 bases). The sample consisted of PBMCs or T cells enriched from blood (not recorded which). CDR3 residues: CASSSRDNTDTQYF. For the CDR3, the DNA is TGTGCCAGCAGCTCCCGGGACAACACAGATACGCAGTATTTT. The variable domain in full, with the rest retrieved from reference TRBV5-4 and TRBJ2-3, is ETGVTQSPTHLIKTRGQQVTLRCSSQSGHNTVSWYQQALGQGPQFIFQYYREEENGRGNFPPRFSGLQFPNYSSELNVNALELDDSALYLCASSSRDNTDTQYFGPGTRLTVL.